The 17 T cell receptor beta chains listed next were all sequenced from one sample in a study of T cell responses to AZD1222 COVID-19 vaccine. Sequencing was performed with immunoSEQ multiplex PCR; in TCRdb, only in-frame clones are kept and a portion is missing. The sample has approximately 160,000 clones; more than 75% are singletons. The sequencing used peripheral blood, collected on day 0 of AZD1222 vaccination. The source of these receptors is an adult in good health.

The CDR3 is CASSFIFGGNQPQHF. In nucleotides, the CDR3 is TGTGCCAGCAGTTTTATATTCGGCGGCAATCAGCCCCAGCATTTT. The V call is TRBV28, the J call TRBJ1-5; D is unclear. This CDR3 region has 15 residues. The ends were cut back, 3 bases at V and 2 bases at J, with 11 bases in the middle. Germline V lookup: CDR1 MDHEN, CDR2 SYDVKM.

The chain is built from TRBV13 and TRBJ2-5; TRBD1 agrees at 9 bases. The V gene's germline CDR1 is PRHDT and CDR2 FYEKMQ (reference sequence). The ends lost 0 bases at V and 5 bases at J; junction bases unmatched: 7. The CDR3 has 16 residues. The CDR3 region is CASSLGAGTGTETQYF. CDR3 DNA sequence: TGTGCCAGCAGCTTAGGCGCAGGGACAGGGACTGAGACCCAGTACTTC.

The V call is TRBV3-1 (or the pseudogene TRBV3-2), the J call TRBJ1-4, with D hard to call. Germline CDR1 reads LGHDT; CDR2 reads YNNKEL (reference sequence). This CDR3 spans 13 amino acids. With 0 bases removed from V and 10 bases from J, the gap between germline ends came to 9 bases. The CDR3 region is CASSQELAGKLFF. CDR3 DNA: TGTGCCAGCAGCCAAGAATTGGCGGGAAAACTGTTTTTT.

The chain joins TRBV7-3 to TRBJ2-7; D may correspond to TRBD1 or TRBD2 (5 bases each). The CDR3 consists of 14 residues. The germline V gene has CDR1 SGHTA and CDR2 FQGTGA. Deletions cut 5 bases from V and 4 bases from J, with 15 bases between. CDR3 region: CASSVAGTGYEQYF. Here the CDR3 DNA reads TGTGCCAGCAGCGTAGCCGGGACGGGGTACGAGCAGTACTTC.

CDR3 in DNA: TGTGCCAGCAGCTTAGACCCAGCACACACAGATACGCAGTATTTT. Its translation: CASSLDPAHTDTQYF. This sequence joins TRBV13 and TRBJ2-3; D unclear. The CDR3 length is 15 residues. The germline V gene has CDR1 PRHDT and CDR2 FYEKMQ (reference sequence). V was shortened by 1 base and J by 2 bases, with 10 bases between the two germline ends. The full variable domain, with the rest looked up from reference TRBV13 and TRBJ2-3, is AAGVIQSPRHLIKEKRETATLKCYPIPRHDTVYWYQQGPGQDPQFLISFYEKMQSDKGSIPDRFSAQQFSDYHSELNMSSLELGDSALYFCASSLDPAHTDTQYFGPGTRLTVL.

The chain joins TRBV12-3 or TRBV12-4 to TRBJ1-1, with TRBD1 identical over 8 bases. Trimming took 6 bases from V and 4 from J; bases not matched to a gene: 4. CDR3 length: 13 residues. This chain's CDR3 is CASRPGGLTEAFF. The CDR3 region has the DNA TGTGCCAGCAGGCCAGGGGGCCTCACTGAAGCTTTCTTT.

The CDR3 DNA sequence: TGTGCCAGCAGCTCTCCTCGGGGAGAGGGCTACACCTTC. Protein: CASSSPRGEGYTF. The chain combines TRBV7-2 with TRBJ1-2; no clear D. Germline CDR1 is SGHTA and CDR2 is FQGNSA. The CDR3 contains 13 residues. V was pared by 4 bases and J by 8 bases, with 14 bases between.

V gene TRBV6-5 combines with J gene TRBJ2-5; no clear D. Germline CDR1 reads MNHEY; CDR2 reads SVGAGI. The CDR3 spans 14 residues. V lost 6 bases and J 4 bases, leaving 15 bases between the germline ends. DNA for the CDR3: TGTGCCAGCAGCCTAGGCCCGGCTTCAGAGACCCAGTACTTC. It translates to CASSLGPASETQYF.

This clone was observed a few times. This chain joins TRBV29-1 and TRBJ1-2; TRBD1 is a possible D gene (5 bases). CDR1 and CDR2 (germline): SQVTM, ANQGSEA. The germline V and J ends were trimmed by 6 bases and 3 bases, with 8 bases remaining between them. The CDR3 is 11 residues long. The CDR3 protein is CSVPRDYGYTF. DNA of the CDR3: TGCAGCGTCCCCAGGGACTATGGCTACACCTTC.

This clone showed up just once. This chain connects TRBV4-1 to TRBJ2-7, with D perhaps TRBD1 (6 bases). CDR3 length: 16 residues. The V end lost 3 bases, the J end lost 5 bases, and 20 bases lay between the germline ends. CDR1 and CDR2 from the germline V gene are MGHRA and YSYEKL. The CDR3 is CASSHRPGARNHEQYF. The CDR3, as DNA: TGCGCCAGCAGCCATCGTCCAGGGGCGCGGAACCACGAGCAGTACTTC.

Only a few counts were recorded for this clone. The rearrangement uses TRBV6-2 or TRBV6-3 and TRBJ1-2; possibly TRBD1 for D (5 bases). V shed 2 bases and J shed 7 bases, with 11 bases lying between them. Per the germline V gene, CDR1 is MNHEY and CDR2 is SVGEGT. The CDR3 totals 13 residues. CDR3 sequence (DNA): TGTGCCAGCAGTTACGGAACGGGGGTTGGCTACACCTTC. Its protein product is CASSYGTGVGYTF.

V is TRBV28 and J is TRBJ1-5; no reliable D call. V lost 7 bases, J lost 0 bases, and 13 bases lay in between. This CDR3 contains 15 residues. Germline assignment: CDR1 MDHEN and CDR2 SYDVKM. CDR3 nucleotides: TGTGCCAGCATCCTAGGCGGGGATAGCAATCAGCCCCAGCATTTT. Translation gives CASILGGDSNQPQHF. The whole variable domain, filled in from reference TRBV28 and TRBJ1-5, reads DVKVTQSSRYLVKRTGEKVFLECVQDMDHENMFWYRQDPGLGLRLIYFSYDVKMKEKGDIPEGYSVSREKKERFSLILESASTNQTSMYLCASILGGDSNQPQHFGDGTRLSIL.

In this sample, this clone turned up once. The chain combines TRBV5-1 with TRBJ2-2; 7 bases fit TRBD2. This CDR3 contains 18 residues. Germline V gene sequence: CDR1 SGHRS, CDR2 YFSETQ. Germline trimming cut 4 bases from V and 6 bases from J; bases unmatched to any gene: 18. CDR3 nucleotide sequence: TGCGCCAGCAGCCCTAAGTTCGGGGGAGGGCCGTCGTCCGGGGAGCTGTTTTTT. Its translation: CASSPKFGGGPSSGELFF.

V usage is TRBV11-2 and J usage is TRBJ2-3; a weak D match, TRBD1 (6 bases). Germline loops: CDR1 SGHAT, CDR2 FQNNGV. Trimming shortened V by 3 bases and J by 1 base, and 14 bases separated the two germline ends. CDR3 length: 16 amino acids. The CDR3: CASSLGQGTGTDTQYF. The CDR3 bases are TGTGCCAGCAGCTTGGGCCAGGGGACGGGCACAGATACGCAGTATTTT.

CDR3 in amino acids: CASSQNAGQNTEAFF. CDR3 coding DNA: TGTGCCAGCAGCCAAAACGCAGGGCAGAACACTGAAGCTTTCTTT. The chain employs TRBV3-1 (or the pseudogene TRBV3-2) and TRBJ1-1; D possibly corresponds to TRBD1 (5 bases). The CDR3 sequence is 15 residues long. Trimming removed 2 bases from V and 1 base from J, with 11 bases in between. The V gene's germline CDR1 is LGHDT and CDR2 YNNKEL (reference sequence).

The CDR3 here is CASRTAWGSNTGELFF. DNA of the CDR3: TGTGCCAGCAGGACCGCTTGGGGTTCGAACACCGGGGAGCTGTTTTTT. The J gene is TRBJ2-2, the V gene TRBV28; D is uncertain. CDR1 and CDR2 (germline): MDHEN, SYDVKM. V was clipped by 6 bases and J by 0 bases, with 14 bases between them. The CDR3 runs to 16 residues. Drawing the rest from reference TRBV28 and TRBJ2-2, the complete variable domain is DVKVTQSSRYLVKRTGEKVFLECVQDMDHENMFWYRQDPGLGLRLIYFSYDVKMKEKGDIPEGYSVSREKKERFSLILESASTNQTSMYLCASRTAWGSNTGELFFGEGSRLTVL.

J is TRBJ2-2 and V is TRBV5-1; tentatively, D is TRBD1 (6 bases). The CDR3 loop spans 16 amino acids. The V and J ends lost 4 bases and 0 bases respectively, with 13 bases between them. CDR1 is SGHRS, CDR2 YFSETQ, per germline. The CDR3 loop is CASSSTGLANTGELFF. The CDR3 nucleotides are TGCGCCAGCAGCAGTACAGGGCTTGCGAACACCGGGGAGCTGTTTTTT. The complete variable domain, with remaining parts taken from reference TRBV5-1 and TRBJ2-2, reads KAGVTQTPRYLIKTRGQQVTLSCSPISGHRSVSWYQQTPGQGLQFLFEYFSETQRNKGNFPGRFSGRQFSNSRSEMNVSTLELGDSALYLCASSSTGLANTGELFFGEGSRLTVL.